The next 7 T cell receptor beta chains were all read from a single sample in a study of blood T cells in healthy people across ages. For the second PCR, which ran for about 7 to 11 cycles, a sample-barcoded 5' primer and a J-beta primer mix were used. A single record per CDR3 protein comes from TCRdb applying MiXCR to the 5' RACE reads. The sample consists of hundreds of thousands of distinct CDR3 sequences, 35% to 40% of them appearing once. The sequenced sample consisted of blood. The source is a man between 18 and 29 years old in good health.

The rearrangement uses TRBV27 and TRBJ2-1; D is possibly TRBD1 (6 bases). From germline, CDR1 is MNHEY and CDR2 SMNVEV (reference sequence). V lost 6 bases, J lost 4 bases, and 19 bases lay in between. The CDR3 covers 16 residues. The CDR3 nucleotides are TGTGCCAGCAGCCAGGACAAGGGGGTGAAATACAATGAGCAGTTCTTC. Its protein is CASSQDKGVKYNEQFF.

This clonotype occurred many times. The rearrangement uses TRBV4-1 and TRBJ2-1; D remains ambiguous. V gave up 0 bases and J gave up 6 bases, with 6 bases separating them. Germline lookup yields CDR1 MGHRA and CDR2 YSYEKL. The length of the CDR3 is 13 residues. The CDR3 is CASSQDTRNEQFF. CDR3 sequence (DNA): TGCGCCAGCAGCCAAGATACGCGCAATGAGCAGTTCTTC.

J is TRBJ2-3 and V is TRBV4-2, with 14 bases matching TRBD2. With 2 bases clipped from V and 4 bases from J, the junction kept 5 bases outside the gene matches. The CDR3 spans 17 residues. Germline CDR1 is LGHNA and CDR2 is YNFKEQ. DNA of the CDR3: TGTGCCAGCAGCCAATCCAAGACTAGCGGGGGGGCAGATACGCAGTATTTT. The encoded protein is CASSQSKTSGGADTQYF.

This clonotype was detected only once. The chain employs TRBV3-1 and TRBJ2-5; 8 positions agree with TRBD2. V gave up 0 bases and J gave up 2 bases; unmatched junction bases: 5. CDR1 is LGHDT and CDR2 is YNNKEL in the germline V gene (reference sequence). CDR3 size: 16 residues. The chain's CDR3 is CASSQDRTSGQETQYF. The CDR3 nucleotides are TGTGCCAGCAGCCAAGATCGAACTAGCGGTCAAGAGACCCAGTACTTC.

This clonotype has only a few counts. This chain connects TRBV19 to TRBJ1-2; 8 nucleotides align to TRBD1. The V and J ends lost 5 bases and 5 bases, in that order; junction bases with no gene match: 13. CDR3 length equals 16 residues. CDR1 is LNHDA, CDR2 SQIVND, per germline (reference sequence). In DNA, the CDR3 is TGTGCCAGTAGTCGAGCTACAGGGGGGCCCAAGTATGGCTACACCTTC. This translates into CASSRATGGPKYGYTF.

The chain is built from TRBV7-9 and TRBJ2-4; tentative D call: TRBD2 (5 bases). Germline V gene data show CDR1 as SEHNR and CDR2 as FQNEAQ (reference sequence). V was pared by 4 bases and J by 0 bases, with 7 bases between. The CDR3 contains 14 residues. The CDR3: CASSYGLAKNIQYF. CDR3 DNA: TGTGCCAGCAGCTACGGACTAGCCAAAAACATTCAGTACTTC.

This clonotype was counted only a few times. This sequence joins TRBV5-1 and TRBJ2-5; 11 bases map to TRBD1. Trimming cost V 4 bases and J 2 bases; bases outside gene matches: 7. CDR1 and CDR2 from the germline V gene are SGHRS and YFSETQ. The CDR3 spans 16 residues. The CDR3 here is CASSHTRDRGQETQYF. In DNA form, the CDR3 reads TGCGCCAGCAGCCATACCCGGGACAGGGGGCAAGAGACCCAGTACTTC.